This T cell receptor beta chain derives from a study of blood T cells in healthy people across ages. CDR1 is SGHRS and CDR2 is YFSETQ in the germline V gene. CDR3 length equals 15 residues. The V end lost 6 bases, the J end lost 2 bases, and 18 bases lay between the germline ends. A second roughly 6 to 12 cycle PCR used barcoded and J-beta primers. Tagging of each cDNA molecule was performed by a template-switch adaptor with 12 random nucleotides. TCRdb re-analysed the 5' RACE reads in MiXCR, keeping a single row per CDR3 protein. The sample consists of roughly 1,700,000 distinct CDR3 sequences, about 30% of them appearing once.

The sequencing input was blood. The receptor was isolated from a woman aged 25 to 39 in good health. The chain recombines TRBV5-1 with TRBJ2-7; D not resolved. CDR3 nucleotides: TGCGCCAGCACCTCTGTGGCTAGTCCTACCTACGAGCAGTACTTC. Translation: CASTSVASPTYEQYF.